A selection of T cell receptor beta chains follows, all from one sample in a study of blood T cells in healthy people across ages. TCRdb reprocessed the 5' RACE reads via MiXCR and lists one record per CDR3 protein. The table includes hundreds of thousands of distinct CDR3 sequences, approximately 52% detected once. Sequencing was done on a sample of blood. The receptor source for this set is a woman aged 80 or older in good health. CDR3s include the opening cysteine and the closing phenylalanine or tryptophan. Expanded clones are given a class, and other clones once, few, many or no size at all.

j_call,v_call,clone_size,cdr3_aa
TRBJ2-7,TRBV9,.,CASSKDHYEQYF
TRBJ2-5,TRBV9,.,CASSADSNNEQYF
TRBJ2-7,TRBV7-8,.,CASSAQLREQYF
TRBJ2-1,TRBV20-1,many,CSAPGQADNEQFF
TRBJ1-2,TRBV29-1,many,CSVREGGLGYTF
TRBJ1-1,TRBV5-1,.,CASSSTSGKIDAFF
TRBJ2-1,TRBV13,.,CASSLSWRDYNEQFF
TRBJ2-7,TRBV12-3/TRBV12-4,.,CASSPLRDTDNEQYF
TRBJ2-1,TRBV7-9,.,CASSSLGGTGVYNEQFF
TRBJ2-3,TRBV3-1,.,CASSQEGPGRPTDTQYF
TRBJ2-2,TRBV5-1,.,CASSQTANTGELFF
TRBJ1-1,TRBV5-1,few,CASSPTRGTVNTEAFF
TRBJ2-3,TRBV10-3,few,CATLLADTQYF
TRBJ2-2,TRBV9,.,CASSVGPEGELFF
TRBJ1-5,TRBV12-3/TRBV12-4,.,CASSLVAGVQPQHF
TRBJ2-1,TRBV20-1,many,CSAWAPRDHEQFF
TRBJ2-1,TRBV6-6,many,CASSPAPKDGPFF
TRBJ1-2,TRBV28,few,CASNLGGGTNYGYTF
TRBJ2-3,TRBV3-1,many,CASSRERGLATDTQYF
TRBJ2-4,TRBV20-1,.,CSARIRGTQYF
TRBJ2-5,TRBV3-1,few,CASSQRGLRLAGQETQYF
TRBJ1-1,TRBV12-3/TRBV12-4,few,CASSFGSYTEAFF
TRBJ2-1,TRBV5-1,few,CASSASGATYNEQFF
TRBJ1-2,TRBV4-1,many,CASSQVNGRRLGGYTF
TRBJ2-1,TRBV10-3,once,CAIRETGTLNNEQFF
TRBJ2-1,TRBV7-9,.,CASSLVKQFF
TRBJ1-1,TRBV4-1,.,CASSLLFGRNPGRQNTEAFF
.,TRBV27,.,CASSPTSGRIVETQYF
TRBJ2-7,TRBV6-5,.,CASSYSNRQTYEQYF
TRBJ2-5,TRBV7-9,once,CASSFWTSGRSRSYNEQYF
TRBJ2-1,TRBV12-3/TRBV12-4,many,CASNKGLAGTSYNEQFF
TRBJ2-3,TRBV7-9,few,CASSLAANTDTQYF
TRBJ1-1,TRBV20-1,.,CSADRGVRGGNTEAFF